The 30 T cell receptor beta chains listed next were all sequenced from one sample in a study of response to subunit inactivated influenza vaccine. MiXCR was run by TCRdb on the RT-PCR reads, yielding one entry per CDR3 protein. The sample lists around 580,000 distinct CDR3 sequences, around 11% seen once, with 10% in the top ten. The sequenced sample was PBMCs from blood, obtained on the day of vaccination. The receptors here all came from a man aged 45-65 years who received an inactivated influenza vaccine.

The chain carries TRBV5-1 and TRBJ1-2; D not certain. Trimming shortened V by 2 bases and J by 4 bases, and 9 bases separated the two germline ends. The V gene's germline CDR1 is SGHRS and CDR2 YFSETQ. CDR3 length equals 13 residues. CDR3 sequence reads: CASSFESGYGYTF. The CDR3 DNA reads as TGCGCCAGCAGCTTCGAGAGCGGCTATGGCTACACCTTC.

The genes are TRBV7-9 and TRBJ2-5; TRBD2 matches 8 bases. The CDR3 totals 17 residues. Germline loops: CDR1 SEHNR, CDR2 FQNEAQ (reference sequence). V shed 5 bases and J 6 bases; nucleotides not matched to a gene: 17. This chain's CDR3 is CASSGLRAGALPKTQYF. The CDR3 nucleotides are TGTGCCAGCAGCGGACTACGAGCGGGGGCCCTGCCGAAGACCCAGTACTTC.

This chain links TRBV28 with TRBJ1-6, with no clear D. V was shortened by 0 bases and J by 3 bases, with 9 bases between the two germline ends. Germline values: CDR1 MDHEN, CDR2 SYDVKM. The CDR3 runs to 16 residues. The CDR3 DNA reads TGTGCCAGCAGTTTATGGCAGGCCAGCTATAATTCACCCCTCCACTTT. This codes for CASSLWQASYNSPLHF.

This clonotype has a handful of counts. The chain joins TRBV12-3 or TRBV12-4 to TRBJ1-5, with 7 bases matching TRBD1. There are 15 residues in the CDR3. The junction had 5 bases not matched to a gene; V was cut back by 6 bases and J by 0 bases. This chain's CDR3 is CASRQTGFSNQPQHF. The CDR3 DNA is TGTGCCAGCAGGCAGACAGGGTTTAGCAATCAGCCCCAGCATTTT.

This clonotype came up a few times. The rearrangement uses TRBV18 and TRBJ1-1; the D is unclear. Germline CDR1 and CDR2: KGHSH and LQKENI. The CDR3 runs to 14 residues. V was clipped by 4 bases and J by 3 bases, with 12 bases between them. The CDR3 bases are TGTGCCAGCTCACAAGCGAGTGGGGACACTGAAGCTTTCTTT. As protein: CASSQASGDTEAFF.

With respect to this clonotype: Relative to the germline gene, one junction end is altered; a read error may explain this. V is TRBV20-1 and J is TRBJ2-1; possibly TRBD1 for D (5 bases). The germline gives CDR1 DFQATT, CDR2 SNEGSKA (reference sequence). CDR3 size: 16 residues. The CDR3 is CCARDDWGGSYNEQFF. CDR3 DNA: TGCTGTGCTAGAGATGACTGGGGCGGATCCTACAATGAGCAGTTCTTC.

The gene calls are TRBV7-2 and TRBJ1-1, with 7 bases that match TRBD1. This CDR3 is 16 amino acids long. Germline-derived CDR1 and CDR2 are SGHTA and FQGNSA. Trimming cost V 4 bases and J 4 bases; bases outside gene matches: 12. CDR3 amino acids: CASSWVGRGGTTEAFF. In DNA, the CDR3 is TGTGCCAGCAGCTGGGTCGGCAGGGGGGGGACCACTGAAGCTTTCTTT.

This clonotype was observed a handful of times. V is TRBV5-1 and J is TRBJ2-5, with no clear D. Germline V gives CDR1 SGHRS, CDR2 YFSETQ. This CDR3 region has 14 residues. Between the trimmed V and J ends, which lost 4 bases and 1 base, there was a span of 11 bases. The CDR3 sequence is CASSNLGFQETQYF. The CDR3, as DNA: TGCGCCAGCAGCAACCTCGGGTTCCAAGAGACCCAGTACTTC. Supplemented by reference TRBV5-1 and TRBJ2-5, the full variable domain reads KAGVTQTPRYLIKTRGQQVTLSCSPISGHRSVSWYQQTPGQGLQFLFEYFSETQRNKGNFPGRFSGRQFSNSRSEMNVSTLELGDSALYLCASSNLGFQETQYFGPGTRLLVL.

This clonotype has a count of ten or more. V usage is TRBV28 and J usage is TRBJ2-1; D not certain. This CDR3 comprises 13 residues. Germline CDR1 is MDHEN and CDR2 is SYDVKM. V was shortened by 3 bases and J by 5 bases, with 8 bases between the two germline ends. CDR3 residues: CASSFLAHNEQFF. The CDR3 coding sequence is TGTGCCAGCAGTTTCCTCGCCCACAATGAGCAGTTCTTC.

The V gene is TRBV7-9, the J gene TRBJ1-5; 9 nucleotides line up with TRBD1. J gave up 7 bases and V 4 bases, and 8 bases lay outside the gene matches. The germline V gene encodes CDR1 SEHNR and CDR2 FQNEAQ (reference sequence). This CDR3 is 15 amino acids long. This chain's CDR3 is CASSSTGGSGQPQHF. DNA of the CDR3: TGTGCCAGCAGCTCGACAGGGGGTTCGGGACAGCCCCAGCATTTT.

The gene calls are TRBV7-2 and TRBJ2-1; maybe TRBD1 (6 bases). In germline, CDR1 is SGHTA, CDR2 FQGNSA. V lost 5 bases and J 6 bases, leaving 14 bases between the germline ends. This CDR3 contains 14 residues. Here the CDR3 reads CASSNRQVANEQFF. CDR3 coding DNA: TGTGCCAGCAGCAACCGACAGGTGGCCAATGAGCAGTTCTTC.

CDR3 nucleotides: TGTGCCAGCAGCTTAGGTACCGACCCCATGGGGATCGAGCAGTACTTC. It specifies CASSLGTDPMGIEQYF. J is TRBJ2-7 and V is TRBV7-2; no definite D call. The CDR3 is made up of 16 amino acids. V lost 1 base and J lost 6, with 19 bases in between. The germline gives CDR1 SGHTA, CDR2 FQGNSA.

The V gene is TRBV6-2 or TRBV6-3, the J gene TRBJ1-5; unclear D gene. In germline, CDR1 is MNHEY, CDR2 SVGEGT. Between the trimmed V and J ends, which lost 0 bases and 0 bases, there was a span of 9 bases. The CDR3 has 16 amino acids. CDR3 sequence reads: CASSYSTTSSNQPQHF. The DNA for the CDR3 is TGTGCCAGCAGTTACTCGACAACATCTAGCAATCAGCCCCAGCATTTT.

This clonotype was detected a few times. The chain recombines TRBV7-2 with TRBJ2-1, with 11 bases lining up with TRBD2. Germline V CDR1 and CDR2: SGHTA, FQGNSA. CDR3 length equals 17 residues. With V trimmed by 3 bases and J by 0 bases, 4 bases remained unmatched. The CDR3 nucleotides are TGTGCCAGCAGCTTCATAGCGGGGGGGAGCTCCTACAATGAGCAGTTCTTC. This sequence encodes CASSFIAGGSSYNEQFF.

The sample holds a few counts of this clonotype. This chain connects TRBV10-3 to TRBJ2-1, with TRBD1 as a possible D gene (5 bases). This CDR3 has 12 amino acids. Germline V gene data show CDR1 as ENHRY and CDR2 as SYGVKD. Trimming left V 4 bases short and J 7 bases short, with 8 bases between. CDR3 in amino acids: CAISGQRNEQFF. DNA for the CDR3: TGTGCCATCAGTGGACAGAGAAATGAGCAGTTCTTC.

This clonotype occurred many times. The chain joins TRBV5-1 to TRBJ2-2, with 9 nucleotides matching TRBD1. Looked up from germline, CDR1 is SGHRS and CDR2 is YFSETQ. The CDR3 length is 16 residues. The V and J ends lost 2 bases and 1 base, in that order; junction bases with no gene match: 3. CDR3 in amino acids: CASSLRQGVNTGELFF. In DNA, the CDR3 is TGCGCCAGCAGCTTAAGACAGGGGGTGAACACCGGGGAGCTGTTTTTT.

Comment on this clonotype: One base separates it from a far larger clone, so it is likely a read error. The chain uses TRBV14 and TRBJ2-5; no definite D call. Germline values: CDR1 SGHDN, CDR2 FVKESK. CDR3 size: 11 residues. The CDR3 coding sequence is TGTGCCAGCAGCCAACAAGAGACCCAGTGCTTC. This translates into CASSQQETQCF.

This clonotype was seen a handful of times. The chain combines TRBV12-3 or TRBV12-4 with TRBJ2-7, with unresolved D. Trimming pared 4 bases from V and 4 bases from J, leaving 11 bases between. This CDR3 region has 13 residues. Written as DNA, the CDR3 is TGTGCCAGCAGTTCGCCCGTAGGGTACGAGCAGTACTTC. It is translated as CASSSPVGYEQYF.

This clonotype was found a few times. V is TRBV7-2 and J is TRBJ2-1; 9 bases are a match to TRBD1. The J segment lost 7 bases and the V segment lost 1 base, leaving 8 bases of the junction unmatched. The CDR3 is 16 amino acids. The germline gives CDR1 SGHTA, CDR2 FQGNSA. The CDR3 coding sequence is TGTGCCAGCAGCTTAGTGGGACAGGGTATGAAGAATGAGCAGTTCTTC. It translates to CASSLVGQGMKNEQFF.

The chain joins TRBV4-3 to TRBJ1-1, with D perhaps TRBD1 (5 bases). Trimming shortened V by 0 bases and J by 8 bases, and 10 bases separated the two germline ends. Germline V gene data show CDR1 as LGHNA and CDR2 as YSLEER. The CDR3 length is 13 residues. Here the CDR3 DNA reads TGCGCCAGCAGCCAAGATCTCCGGACAGAAGCTTTCTTT. This encodes CASSQDLRTEAFF.

This clonotype was counted only a few times. The V and J genes are TRBV7-6 and TRBJ2-7; tentative D call: TRBD2 (6 bases). This CDR3 region has 13 residues. The ends were cut back, 5 bases at V and 6 bases at J, with 14 bases in the middle. CDR1 and CDR2 from the germline V gene are SGHVS and FNYEAQ. The CDR3 reads CASSAGTSIEQYF. The CDR3 nucleotides read TGTGCCAGCAGCGCCGGGACTTCGATCGAGCAGTACTTC.

V is TRBV12-3 or TRBV12-4 and J is TRBJ2-1, with TRBD1 matching over 9 bases. This CDR3 spans 17 amino acids. V was clipped by 5 bases and J by 2 bases; unmatched bases: 10. The chain's CDR3 is CASSTSIRDRAYNEQFF. CDR3 in DNA: TGTGCCAGCAGTACAAGTATCCGGGACAGGGCCTACAATGAGCAGTTCTTC.

This chain joins TRBV5-6 and TRBJ2-7; 11 positions match TRBD1. The CDR3 extends over 16 amino acids. V dropped 4 bases and J dropped 7; count of bases not matched to a gene: 13. Germline CDR1 is SGHDT and CDR2 is YYEEEE. The CDR3 DNA sequence: TGTGCCAGCAGCCTGGACAGGGGGCTTCCCTTACGGGAGCAGTACTTC. It specifies CASSLDRGLPLREQYF.

This chain links TRBV15 with TRBJ2-7, with TRBD1 matching 8 bases. This CDR3 spans 16 amino acids. The junction had 10 bases not matched to a gene; V was cut back by 1 base and J by 5 bases. Per the germline V gene, CDR1 is LNHNV and CDR2 is YYDKDF (reference sequence). This chain's CDR3 is CATSRGDRGSGNEQYF. The DNA of the CDR3 is TGTGCCACCAGCAGAGGAGACAGGGGATCAGGTAACGAGCAGTACTTC.

The rearrangement links TRBV7-8 to TRBJ2-5; 10 nucleotides align to TRBD1. Trimming cost V 3 bases and J 3 bases; bases outside gene matches: 4. Germline loops: CDR1 SGHVS, CDR2 FQNEAQ. The CDR3 sequence is 15 residues long. The CDR3 coding sequence is TGTGCCAGCAGCTTGCCAGGACAGGGGGAAGAGACCCAGTACTTC. Protein product: CASSLPGQGEETQYF.

The J gene is TRBJ2-3, the V gene TRBV5-1; D is uncertain. The V end lost 4 bases, the J end lost 2 bases, and 11 bases lay between the germline ends. The CDR3 totals 14 residues. Per the germline V gene, CDR1 is SGHRS and CDR2 is YFSETQ. The chain's CDR3 is CASSPNSYTDTQYF. As DNA, the CDR3 is TGCGCCAGCAGCCCAAATAGCTACACAGATACGCAGTATTTT.

J is TRBJ2-1 and V is TRBV7-2; D remains unclear. CDR3 length: 17 residues. Between the trimmed V and J ends, which lost 2 bases and 0 bases, there was a span of 14 bases. Germline loops: CDR1 SGHTA, CDR2 FQGNSA. This chain's CDR3 is CASSLFRGPSSYNEQFF. The CDR3 region has the DNA TGTGCCAGCAGCTTATTTCGCGGTCCGAGCTCCTACAATGAGCAGTTCTTC. Variable domain in full (rest from reference TRBV7-2 and TRBJ2-1): GAGVSQSPSNKVTEKGKDVELRCDPISGHTALYWYRQSLGQGLEFLIYFQGNSAPDKSGLPSDRFSAERTGGSVSTLTIQRTQQEDSAVYLCASSLFRGPSSYNEQFFGPGTRLTVL.

V and J are TRBV12-3 or TRBV12-4 and TRBJ2-5, with 9 bases matching TRBD1. There are 15 residues in the CDR3. Losses at the gene ends were 6 bases for V and 1 base for J; bases not matched to a gene: 6. The CDR3 spells CASRQQGAPQETQYF. As DNA, the CDR3 is TGTGCCAGCAGGCAACAGGGGGCCCCCCAAGAGACCCAGTACTTC.

This clonotype was counted between two and nine times. The CDR3 DNA reads TGTGCCAGCAGCGCGCTGGGCGCTATCCGAGCGGATACGCAGTATTTT. Translating it yields CASSALGAIRADTQYF. The rearrangement links TRBV16 to TRBJ2-3; D gene unclear. Between the trimmed V and J ends, which lost 5 bases and 6 bases, there was a span of 21 bases. Germline lookup yields CDR1 KGHSY and CDR2 FQNENV. This CDR3 region has 16 residues.

This clonotype came up a few times. This chain uses TRBV7-8 with TRBJ2-5; tentative D call: TRBD1 (6 bases). Germline V gives CDR1 SGHVS, CDR2 FQNEAQ. Trimming stripped 5 bases from V and 6 bases from J, with 13 bases between. The CDR3 covers 13 residues. The CDR3 region is CASSPRDKKTQYF. In DNA, the CDR3 is TGTGCCAGCAGCCCAAGGGACAAAAAGACCCAGTACTTC.